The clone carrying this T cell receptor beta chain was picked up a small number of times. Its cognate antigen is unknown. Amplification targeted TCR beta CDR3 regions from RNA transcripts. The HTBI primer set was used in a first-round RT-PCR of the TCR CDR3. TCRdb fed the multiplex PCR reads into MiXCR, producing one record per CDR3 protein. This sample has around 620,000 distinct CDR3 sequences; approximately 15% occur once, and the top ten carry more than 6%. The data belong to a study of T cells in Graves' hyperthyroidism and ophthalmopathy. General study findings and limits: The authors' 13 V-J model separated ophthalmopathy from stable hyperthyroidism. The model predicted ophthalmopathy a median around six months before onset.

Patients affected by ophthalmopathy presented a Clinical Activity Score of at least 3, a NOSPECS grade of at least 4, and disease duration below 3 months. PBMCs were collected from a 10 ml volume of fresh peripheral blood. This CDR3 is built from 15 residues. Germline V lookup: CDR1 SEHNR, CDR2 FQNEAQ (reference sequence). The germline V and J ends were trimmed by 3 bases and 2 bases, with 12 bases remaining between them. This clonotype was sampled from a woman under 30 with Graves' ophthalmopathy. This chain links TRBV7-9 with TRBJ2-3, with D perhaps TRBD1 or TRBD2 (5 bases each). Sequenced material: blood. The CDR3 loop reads CASSLWGTNTDTQYF. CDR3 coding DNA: TGTGCCAGCAGCTTGTGGGGGACGAACACAGATACGCAGTATTTT.